Reported below is one TCR beta chain. The CDR3 is made up of 16 amino acids. Losses at the gene ends were 5 bases for V and 2 bases for J; bases not matched to a gene: 7. CDR1 is MNHEY and CDR2 is SVGEGT in the germline V gene. Profiling relied on immunoSEQ multiplex PCR, and the TCRdb table lists in-frame clones only, not all of them. Of about 50,000 clones in the sample, 85% to 95% were seen once. The TCR comes from a man aged 35-49 years with rheumatoid arthritis. Specimen: PBMCs. The chain recombines TRBV6-2 or TRBV6-3 with TRBJ1-5, with 9 positions matching TRBD1. Here the CDR3 DNA reads TGTGCCAGCAGTGACCCGGACAGGGGTGGCAATCAGCCCCAGCATTTT. Its protein is CASSDPDRGGNQPQHF.